These 3 T cell receptor beta chains originate from one sample sequenced in a study of immune evolution from preneoplasia to lung adenocarcinoma. Only in-frame clones appear in the TCRdb table, and some are missing; sequencing was by immunoSEQ multiplex PCR. This table holds just under 10,000 clones, over 60% found once. The sequenced material came from FFPE minimally invasive lung adenocarcinoma tissue. The receptors here all came from a person aged 70 to 80 with lung adenocarcinoma. Some clones in this sample may be carry-over from other donors' samples.

V and J are TRBV20-1 and TRBJ2-3; D is perhaps TRBD1 (5 bases). Trimming cost V 4 bases and J 6 bases, with 8 bases left between them. From germline, CDR1 is DFQATT and CDR2 SNEGSKA (reference sequence). CDR3 length: 11 amino acids. CDR3 sequence: CSAMGRDTQYF. The DNA of the CDR3 is TGCAGTGCTATGGGGCGGGATACGCAGTATTTT.

The chain combines TRBV30 with TRBJ2-3; D possibly corresponds to TRBD1 (5 bases). V was clipped by 2 bases and J by 6 bases, with 9 bases between them. The germline CDR1 and CDR2 sequences are GTSNPN and SVGIG (reference sequence). The CDR3 sequence is 12 residues long. The DNA for the CDR3 is TGTGCCTGGAGTTACAGGCGGGATACGCAGTATTTT. Protein sequence: CAWSYRRDTQYF.

With regard to this clone: One end of the junction is discordant with germline, which a read error may explain. The V and J genes are TRBV6-1 and TRBJ2-3, with 8 bases fitting TRBD2. CDR1 and CDR2 (germline): MNHNS, SASEGT. The CDR3 loop spans 14 amino acids. The CDR3 sequence: CVSKPGGCTDTQYF. CDR3 DNA sequence: TGTGTCAGCAAGCCGGGAGGGTGCACAGATACGCAGTATTTT.